Below are 21 T cell receptor beta chains sequenced from a single sample in a study of identical twins. From the 5' RACE reads, TCRdb called clonotypes with MiXCR, one entry per CDR3 protein. Of more than 1.5 million distinct CDR3 sequences listed, 25% to 35% are singletons. Material for sequencing was cord blood. The receptor set was obtained from a newborn girl in good health.

The chain recombines TRBV9 with TRBJ2-1; TRBD2 matches at 7 bases. From germline, CDR1 is SGDLS and CDR2 YYNGEE. The CDR3 totals 15 residues. Losses at the gene ends were 4 bases for V and 2 bases for J; bases not matched to a gene: 6. CDR3 bases: TGTGCCAGCAGCCCAAAGGGAGGGGCCTACAATGAGCAGTTCTTC. Its protein product is CASSPKGGAYNEQFF.

In this sample, this clonotype turned up a few times. This chain joins TRBV6-2 or TRBV6-3 and TRBJ2-1; no firm D call. The V and J ends lost 3 bases and 7 bases respectively, with 10 bases between them. Per germline, CDR1 MNHEY and CDR2 SVGEGT. CDR3 length equals 13 residues. For the CDR3, the DNA is TGTGCCAGCAGTTATTACCCCCCGAATGAGCAGTTCTTC. Encoded protein: CASSYYPPNEQFF.

With respect to this clonotype: At one end, the junction sequence differs from germline, possibly due to a read error. The gene calls are TRBV28 and TRBJ1-4; possibly TRBD1 for D (5 bases). Germline-derived CDR1 and CDR2 are MDHEN and SYDVKM. CDR3 length: 15 residues. The CDR3 here is CASTMTGTRNERLFF. CDR3 in DNA: TGTGCCAGCACGATGACGGGGACCCGTAATGAAAGACTGTTTTTT.

A remark on this clonotype: The junction departs from the called germline gene at one end, perhaps through a read error. V is TRBV10-3 and J is TRBJ1-6; D call uncertain. The CDR3 has 16 residues. CDR1 and CDR2 from the germline V gene are ENHRY and SYGVKD. The CDR3 region is CAISEGGDSYNSPPHF. The CDR3 DNA sequence: TGTGCCATCAGTGAGGGTGGAGACTCCTATAATTCACCCCCCCACTTT.

This clonotype was counted between two and nine times. CDR3 sequence (DNA): TGTGCCAGCAGTTTCCACGTTCCACTCGACAGGGACTATGGCTACACCTTC. This gives the protein CASSFHVPLDRDYGYTF. The chain couples TRBV27 to TRBJ1-2; 7 bases map to TRBD1. Germline CDR1 is MNHEY and CDR2 is SMNVEV (reference sequence). The CDR3 runs to 17 residues. Trimming cost V 3 bases and J 3 bases; bases outside gene matches: 13.

The genes are TRBV6-5 and TRBJ1-2; 7 bases line up with TRBD1. The CDR3 sequence is 13 residues long. CDR1 and CDR2 from the germline V gene are MNHEY and SVGAGI. With V trimmed by 6 bases and J by 2 bases, 3 bases remained unmatched. Here the CDR3 reads CASRDRRNYGYTF. The CDR3 DNA reads as TGTGCCAGCAGGGACAGGAGAAACTATGGCTACACCTTC.

Comment on this clonotype: This sequence may be a read error, since a much larger clone differs from it by one base. The rearrangement joins TRBV4-2 to TRBJ2-7; 14 bases align to TRBD2. The CDR3 loop spans 16 amino acids. Germline CDR1 LGHNA, CDR2 YNFKEQ. With V trimmed by 4 bases and J by 7 bases, 9 bases remained unmatched. The CDR3 DNA is TGTGCCAGCAGCCTTTCCGGGACTAGCGGGAGTAATGAGCAGTACTTC. Translated: CASSLSGTSGSNEQYF.

The gene calls are TRBV20-1 and TRBJ1-5, with 7 bases fitting TRBD1. This CDR3 comprises 14 residues. The germline V gene has CDR1 DFQATT and CDR2 SNEGSKA (reference sequence). The V and J ends lost 6 bases and 5 bases, in that order; junction bases with no gene match: 10. The CDR3 DNA reads TGCAGTGCAGTAAGGGACAGCAACTATCAGCCCCAGCATTTT. Translation: CSAVRDSNYQPQHF.

This clonotype was seen a few times. The J gene is TRBJ2-7, the V gene TRBV10-3; D gene ambiguous. Trimming removed 3 bases at V and 5 bases at J, with 14 bases between. The CDR3 covers 14 residues. The germline gives CDR1 ENHRY, CDR2 SYGVKD. This CDR3 is CAISDSVWSDEQYF. The CDR3 DNA reads TGTGCCATCAGTGACAGCGTTTGGTCCGACGAGCAGTACTTC.

The chain's CDR3 is CASGSGQGRNYGYTF. The CDR3 coding sequence is TGTGCCAGCGGCTCCGGACAGGGAAGGAACTATGGCTACACCTTC. The gene calls are TRBV12-3 or TRBV12-4 and TRBJ1-2; 8 bases are a match to TRBD1. The length of the CDR3 is 15 residues. V lost 8 bases to trimming and J lost 2 bases; unmatched junction nucleotides: 10.

This chain links TRBV7-4 with TRBJ1-1; 7 bases align to TRBD1. CDR1 is SGHVT and CDR2 is SQSDAQ in the germline V gene. The CDR3 covers 15 residues. The V and J ends lost 10 bases and 0 bases, in that order; junction bases with no gene match: 11. This CDR3 reads CANRWQGGMNTEAFF. CDR3 sequence (DNA): TGTGCCAATCGATGGCAGGGGGGAATGAACACTGAAGCTTTCTTT.

This clonotype appeared a few times. This sequence joins TRBV5-1 and TRBJ2-2; 7 bases match TRBD2. CDR1 and CDR2 (germline): SGHRS, YFSETQ. This CDR3 comprises 14 residues. Trimming at V came to 7 bases and at J to 1 base, leaving 4 bases not matched to a gene. CDR3 DNA sequence: TGCGCCAGCGGAGGGAGGGAGAACACCGGGGAGCTGTTTTTT. The encoded protein is CASGGRENTGELFF.

With regard to this clonotype: A much larger clone lies one base from this, so it may be a read error. The chain is built from TRBV29-1 and TRBJ2-1, with 9 bases identical to TRBD2. The tail of the sequence fits TRBJ2-7 better, so the J call may be wrong. This CDR3 has 14 amino acids. The V gene's germline CDR1 is SQVTM and CDR2 ANQGSEA. CDR3: CSAKLAGIYNEQYF. The DNA for the CDR3 is TGCAGCGCTAAACTAGCGGGTATTTACAATGAGCAGTACTTC.

The chain is built from TRBV9 and TRBJ2-7; D unresolved. Germline V gene sequence: CDR1 SGDLS, CDR2 YYNGEE. V was trimmed by 0 bases and J by 9 bases, leaving 16 bases between them. CDR3 length: 14 residues. This CDR3 reads CASSVEVRPNGQYF. CDR3 DNA sequence: TGTGCCAGCAGCGTAGAGGTCAGGCCCAATGGGCAGTACTTC.

CDR3: CSARAPCTSYEQFF. The CDR3 DNA follows: TGCAGTGCTAGAGCTCCATGTACTAGTTATGAGCAGTTCTTC. The V and J genes are TRBV20-1 and TRBJ2-1; perhaps TRBD2 as D (5 bases). The germline V gene encodes CDR1 DFQATT and CDR2 SNEGSKA (reference sequence). The V end lost 1 base, the J end lost 8 bases, and 15 bases lay between the germline ends. The CDR3 has 14 amino acids.

This clonotype appeared a few times. The chain carries TRBV4-1 and TRBJ2-7; D unresolved. Germline V gives CDR1 MGHRA, CDR2 YSYEKL. This CDR3 is built from 14 residues. Trimming shortened V by 1 base and J by 1 base, and 8 bases separated the two germline ends. CDR3 sequence (DNA): TGCGCCAGCAGCCAAGGGTGGTCATCCTACGAGCAGTACTTC. It yields the protein CASSQGWSSYEQYF.

To note about this clonotype: The junction departs from the called germline gene at one end, perhaps through a read error. The chain is built from TRBV6-6 and TRBJ2-1; perhaps TRBD2 as D (6 bases). CDR1 is MNHNY and CDR2 is SVGAGI in the germline V gene (reference sequence). The CDR3 loop spans 16 amino acids. Written as DNA, the CDR3 is TGTGCCAGCAGCACCCAAGGCCAGCGGGCGTACAGTGAGCAGTTCTTC. This codes for CASSTQGQRAYSEQFF.

This clonotype was counted only a few times. The J gene is TRBJ1-6, the V gene TRBV27, with 7 bases aligning to TRBD1. CDR1 MNHEY and CDR2 SMNVEV come from the germline V gene (reference sequence). This CDR3 is built from 14 residues. Unmatched junction bases numbered 7, after V lost 5 bases and J lost 9 bases. CDR3 protein: CASSPGTVASPLHF. The CDR3 DNA is TGTGCCAGCAGTCCCGGGACAGTCGCTTCACCCCTCCACTTT.

The V and J genes are TRBV28 and TRBJ1-1; D remains unclear. Germline-derived CDR1 and CDR2 are MDHEN and SYDVKM. V was pared by 3 bases and J by 1 base, with 24 bases between. The CDR3 runs 19 residues. The CDR3 bases are TGTGCCAGCAGTTTTTGTCCAGCTAGGGAGTCCCTGAGGAACACTGAAGCTTTCTTT. This encodes CASSFCPARESLRNTEAFF.

V and J are TRBV6-5 and TRBJ2-7; maybe TRBD2 (6 bases). The CDR3 consists of 14 residues. Trimming cost V 7 bases and J 7 bases, with 20 bases left between them. The germline gives CDR1 MNHEY, CDR2 SVGAGI. CDR3 sequence (DNA): TGTGCCAGCACCTACGGGACTTCCTACAATGAGCAGTACTTC. Its protein is CASTYGTSYNEQYF.

This chain's CDR3 is CASSRDRAFYNEQYF. The DNA for the CDR3 is TGTGCCAGCAGTCGAGACAGGGCCTTCTACAATGAGCAGTACTTC. The chain combines TRBV25-1 with TRBJ2-1, with 7 positions matching TRBD1. The J call may be wrong; the DNA end is better matched by TRBJ2-7. Germline V gene data show CDR1 as MGHDK and CDR2 as SYGVNS. The CDR3 loop spans 15 amino acids.